This T cell receptor (beta chain) was documented in a study of blood T cell repertoires in COVID-19. Original handling: By means of reference gene primer amplification, nucleated cell counts were estimated. Measured with immunoSEQ multiplex PCR; TCRdb has only the in-frame clones, and not every one. That table supplies the V and J calls and clone size; D and trimming were determined from the DNA. The sample yields some 290,000 clones, around 81% seen once. From germline, CDR1 is LNHDA and CDR2 SQIVND (reference sequence). V shed 7 bases and J shed 4 bases, with 16 bases lying between them. The length of the CDR3 is 14 residues.

Source material: peripheral blood. V usage is TRBV19 and J usage is TRBJ1-1; TRBD1 is a possible D gene (5 bases). The source of this sequence is a woman aged 60 to 75 with active or convalescent COVID-19. Here the CDR3 DNA reads TGTGCCAGTAACGTGAGGGGAGGAGGCACTGAAGCTTTCTTT. Translation: CASNVRGGGTEAFF.